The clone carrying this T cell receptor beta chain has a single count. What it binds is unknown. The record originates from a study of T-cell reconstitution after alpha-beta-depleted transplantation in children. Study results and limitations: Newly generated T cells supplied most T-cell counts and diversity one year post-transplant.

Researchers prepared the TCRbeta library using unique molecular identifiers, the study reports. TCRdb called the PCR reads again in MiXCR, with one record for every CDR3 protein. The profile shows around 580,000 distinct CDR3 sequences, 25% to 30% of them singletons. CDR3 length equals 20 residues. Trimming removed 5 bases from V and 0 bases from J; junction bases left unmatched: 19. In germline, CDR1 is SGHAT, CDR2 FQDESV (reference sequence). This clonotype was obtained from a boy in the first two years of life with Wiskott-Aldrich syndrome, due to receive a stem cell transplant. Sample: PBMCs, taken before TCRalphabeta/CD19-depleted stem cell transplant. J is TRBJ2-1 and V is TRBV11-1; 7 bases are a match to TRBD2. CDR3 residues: CASSAGLTSHPRRSYNEQFF. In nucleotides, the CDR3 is TGTGCCAGCAGCGCGGGCCTGACTAGCCATCCGCGGCGCTCCTACAATGAGCAGTTCTTC.